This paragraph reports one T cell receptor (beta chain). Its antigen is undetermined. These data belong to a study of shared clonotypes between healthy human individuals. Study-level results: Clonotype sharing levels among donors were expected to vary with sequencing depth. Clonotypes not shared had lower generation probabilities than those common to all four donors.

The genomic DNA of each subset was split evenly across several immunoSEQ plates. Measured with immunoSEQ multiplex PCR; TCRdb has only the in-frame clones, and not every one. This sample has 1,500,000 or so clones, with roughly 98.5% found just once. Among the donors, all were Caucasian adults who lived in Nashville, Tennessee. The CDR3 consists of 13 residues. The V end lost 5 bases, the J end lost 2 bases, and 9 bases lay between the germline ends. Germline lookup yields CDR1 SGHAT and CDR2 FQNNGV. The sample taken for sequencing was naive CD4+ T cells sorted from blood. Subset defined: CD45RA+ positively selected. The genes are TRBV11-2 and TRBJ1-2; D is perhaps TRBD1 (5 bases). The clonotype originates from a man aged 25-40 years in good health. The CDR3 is CASSRGENYGYTF. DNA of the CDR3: TGTGCCAGCAGCCGGGGGGAGAACTATGGCTACACCTTC.